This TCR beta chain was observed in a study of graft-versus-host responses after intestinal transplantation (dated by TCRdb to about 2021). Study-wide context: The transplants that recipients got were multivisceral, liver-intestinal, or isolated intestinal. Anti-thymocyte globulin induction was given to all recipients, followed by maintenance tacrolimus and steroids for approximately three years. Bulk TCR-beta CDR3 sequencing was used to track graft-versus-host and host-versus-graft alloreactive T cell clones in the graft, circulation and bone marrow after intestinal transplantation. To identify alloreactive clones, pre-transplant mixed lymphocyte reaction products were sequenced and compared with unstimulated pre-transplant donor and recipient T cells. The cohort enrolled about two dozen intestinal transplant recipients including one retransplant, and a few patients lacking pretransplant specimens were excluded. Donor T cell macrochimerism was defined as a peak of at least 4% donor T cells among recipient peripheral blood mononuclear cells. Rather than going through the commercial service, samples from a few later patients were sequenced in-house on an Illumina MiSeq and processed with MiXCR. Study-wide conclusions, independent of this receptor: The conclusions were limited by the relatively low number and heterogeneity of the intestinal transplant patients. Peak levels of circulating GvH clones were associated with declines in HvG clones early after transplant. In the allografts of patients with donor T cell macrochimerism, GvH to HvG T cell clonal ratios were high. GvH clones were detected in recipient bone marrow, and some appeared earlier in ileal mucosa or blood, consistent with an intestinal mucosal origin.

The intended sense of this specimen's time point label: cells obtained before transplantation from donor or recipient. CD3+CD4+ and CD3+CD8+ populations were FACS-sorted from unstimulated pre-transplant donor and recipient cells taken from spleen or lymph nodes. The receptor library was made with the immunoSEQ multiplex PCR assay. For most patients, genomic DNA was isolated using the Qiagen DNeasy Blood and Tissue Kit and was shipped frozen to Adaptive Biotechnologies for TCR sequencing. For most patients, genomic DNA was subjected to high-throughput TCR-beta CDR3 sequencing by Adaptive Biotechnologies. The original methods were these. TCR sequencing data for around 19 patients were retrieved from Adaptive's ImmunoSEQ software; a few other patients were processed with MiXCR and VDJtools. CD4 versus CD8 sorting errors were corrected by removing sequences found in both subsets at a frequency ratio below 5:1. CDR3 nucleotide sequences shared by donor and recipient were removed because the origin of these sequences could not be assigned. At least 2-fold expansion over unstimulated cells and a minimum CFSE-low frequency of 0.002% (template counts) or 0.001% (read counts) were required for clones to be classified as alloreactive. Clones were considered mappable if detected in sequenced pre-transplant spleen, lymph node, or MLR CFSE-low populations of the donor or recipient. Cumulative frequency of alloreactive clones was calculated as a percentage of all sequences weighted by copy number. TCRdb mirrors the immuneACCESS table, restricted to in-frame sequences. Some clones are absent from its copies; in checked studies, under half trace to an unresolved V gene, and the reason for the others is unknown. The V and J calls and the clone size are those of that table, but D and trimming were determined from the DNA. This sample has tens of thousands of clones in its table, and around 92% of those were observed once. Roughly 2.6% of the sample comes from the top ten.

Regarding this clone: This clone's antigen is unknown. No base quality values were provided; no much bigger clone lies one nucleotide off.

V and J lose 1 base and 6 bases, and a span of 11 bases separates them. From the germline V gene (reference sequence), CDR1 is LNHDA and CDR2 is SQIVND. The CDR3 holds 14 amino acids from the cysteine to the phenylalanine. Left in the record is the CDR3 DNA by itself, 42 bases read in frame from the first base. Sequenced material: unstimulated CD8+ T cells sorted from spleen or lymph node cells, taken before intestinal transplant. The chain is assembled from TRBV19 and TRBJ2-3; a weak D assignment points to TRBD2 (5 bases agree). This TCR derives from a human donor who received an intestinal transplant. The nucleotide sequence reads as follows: TGTGCCAGTAGTATAGCCCGGGGTTATGATACGCAGTATTTT. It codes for CASSIARGYDTQYF.